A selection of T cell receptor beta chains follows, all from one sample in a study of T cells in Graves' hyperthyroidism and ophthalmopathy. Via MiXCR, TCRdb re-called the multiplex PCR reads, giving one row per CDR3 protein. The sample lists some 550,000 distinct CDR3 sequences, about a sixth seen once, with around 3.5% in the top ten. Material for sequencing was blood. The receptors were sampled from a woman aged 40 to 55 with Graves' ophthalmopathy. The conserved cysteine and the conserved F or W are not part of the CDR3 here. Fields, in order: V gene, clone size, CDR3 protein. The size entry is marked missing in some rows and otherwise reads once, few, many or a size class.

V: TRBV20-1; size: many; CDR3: SARDRGMDGYT
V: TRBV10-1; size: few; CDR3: ASSESPGQGIYEQY
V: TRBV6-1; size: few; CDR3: ASSGTSGSEETQY
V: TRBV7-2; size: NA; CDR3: ASSSDRGYYGYT
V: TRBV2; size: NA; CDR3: ASRKGGGDNVLT
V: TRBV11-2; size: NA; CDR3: ASSLRGHPSGANVLT
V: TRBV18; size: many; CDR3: ASSPTAGGGTEAF
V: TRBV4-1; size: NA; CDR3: ASSLQTGDTQY
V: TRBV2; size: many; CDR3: ASRASRTNYEQY
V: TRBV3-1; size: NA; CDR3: ASSYDPGVQETQY
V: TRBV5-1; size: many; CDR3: ASSPGGVETQY
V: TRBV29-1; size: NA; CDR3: SVEDAAKNIQY
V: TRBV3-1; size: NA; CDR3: VSSPSGLSYEQY
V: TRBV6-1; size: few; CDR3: ASTPGTAYNEQF
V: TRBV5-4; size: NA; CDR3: ASSYRGLQETQY
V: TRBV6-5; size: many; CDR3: ASSYSPGDTEAF
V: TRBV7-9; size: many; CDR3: ASSLVGGVTEAF
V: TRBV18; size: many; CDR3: ASRTASTDTQY
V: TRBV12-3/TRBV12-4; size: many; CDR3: ASILAGGIGEQF
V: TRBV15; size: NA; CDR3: ATSQNREGDGYT
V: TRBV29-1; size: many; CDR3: SVVGGAKTEAF
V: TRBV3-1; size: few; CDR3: ASSLRQARGGDGYT
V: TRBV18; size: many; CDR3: ATQPRAGNTYEQY
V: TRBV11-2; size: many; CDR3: ASSLAIGQGRETQY
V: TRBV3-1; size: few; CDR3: ASSPTGASSGANVLT
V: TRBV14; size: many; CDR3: ASSSGTSGYNEQF
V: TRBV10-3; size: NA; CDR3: AISDNVLQETQY
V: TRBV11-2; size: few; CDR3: ASSISGNSNTEAF
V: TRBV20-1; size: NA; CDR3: SARTSGKRF
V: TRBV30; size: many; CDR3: AWSVSDLYEQY
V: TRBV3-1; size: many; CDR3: ASSQVADTQY
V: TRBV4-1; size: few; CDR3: ASSQGTAVPYEQY
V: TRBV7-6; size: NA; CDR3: ASSLGFGVNREQF
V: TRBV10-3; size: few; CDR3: AISVGPADTQY
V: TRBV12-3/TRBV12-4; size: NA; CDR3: ASSLWGGMNTEAF
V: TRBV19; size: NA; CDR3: ASSQGSAGASEQF
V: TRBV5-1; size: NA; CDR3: ASSIRLAGGEQY
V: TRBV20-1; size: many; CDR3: SARDLLAGPDTQY
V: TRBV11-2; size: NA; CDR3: ASSRALDYGYT
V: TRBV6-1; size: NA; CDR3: ASRKDSFSDSNQPQH
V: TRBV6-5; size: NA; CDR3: ASSYSPYRGGSGNTIY
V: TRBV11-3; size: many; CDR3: ASSLTVRTPQF
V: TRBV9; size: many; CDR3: ASSAPRQGANTDTQY
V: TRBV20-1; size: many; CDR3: SARGMGGSGTDTQY
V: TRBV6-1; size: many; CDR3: ASSEWRGTGAF
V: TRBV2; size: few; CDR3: ASSNLDHGYT
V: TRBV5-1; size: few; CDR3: ASLAGGTNTGELF
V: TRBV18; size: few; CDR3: ASSPFGGNTLDTQY
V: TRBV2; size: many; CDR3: ASSDQAQRRNTEAF
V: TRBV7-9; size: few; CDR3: ASSLSWGNEKLF
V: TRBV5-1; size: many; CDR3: ASSLAGGQADTQY
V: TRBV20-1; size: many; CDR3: SARGPSGVDTQY
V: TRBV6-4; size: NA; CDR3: ASSDSAGTYNEQF
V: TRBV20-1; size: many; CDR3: SAKGDSNQPQH
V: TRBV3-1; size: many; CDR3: ASSQGTGEMNTEAF